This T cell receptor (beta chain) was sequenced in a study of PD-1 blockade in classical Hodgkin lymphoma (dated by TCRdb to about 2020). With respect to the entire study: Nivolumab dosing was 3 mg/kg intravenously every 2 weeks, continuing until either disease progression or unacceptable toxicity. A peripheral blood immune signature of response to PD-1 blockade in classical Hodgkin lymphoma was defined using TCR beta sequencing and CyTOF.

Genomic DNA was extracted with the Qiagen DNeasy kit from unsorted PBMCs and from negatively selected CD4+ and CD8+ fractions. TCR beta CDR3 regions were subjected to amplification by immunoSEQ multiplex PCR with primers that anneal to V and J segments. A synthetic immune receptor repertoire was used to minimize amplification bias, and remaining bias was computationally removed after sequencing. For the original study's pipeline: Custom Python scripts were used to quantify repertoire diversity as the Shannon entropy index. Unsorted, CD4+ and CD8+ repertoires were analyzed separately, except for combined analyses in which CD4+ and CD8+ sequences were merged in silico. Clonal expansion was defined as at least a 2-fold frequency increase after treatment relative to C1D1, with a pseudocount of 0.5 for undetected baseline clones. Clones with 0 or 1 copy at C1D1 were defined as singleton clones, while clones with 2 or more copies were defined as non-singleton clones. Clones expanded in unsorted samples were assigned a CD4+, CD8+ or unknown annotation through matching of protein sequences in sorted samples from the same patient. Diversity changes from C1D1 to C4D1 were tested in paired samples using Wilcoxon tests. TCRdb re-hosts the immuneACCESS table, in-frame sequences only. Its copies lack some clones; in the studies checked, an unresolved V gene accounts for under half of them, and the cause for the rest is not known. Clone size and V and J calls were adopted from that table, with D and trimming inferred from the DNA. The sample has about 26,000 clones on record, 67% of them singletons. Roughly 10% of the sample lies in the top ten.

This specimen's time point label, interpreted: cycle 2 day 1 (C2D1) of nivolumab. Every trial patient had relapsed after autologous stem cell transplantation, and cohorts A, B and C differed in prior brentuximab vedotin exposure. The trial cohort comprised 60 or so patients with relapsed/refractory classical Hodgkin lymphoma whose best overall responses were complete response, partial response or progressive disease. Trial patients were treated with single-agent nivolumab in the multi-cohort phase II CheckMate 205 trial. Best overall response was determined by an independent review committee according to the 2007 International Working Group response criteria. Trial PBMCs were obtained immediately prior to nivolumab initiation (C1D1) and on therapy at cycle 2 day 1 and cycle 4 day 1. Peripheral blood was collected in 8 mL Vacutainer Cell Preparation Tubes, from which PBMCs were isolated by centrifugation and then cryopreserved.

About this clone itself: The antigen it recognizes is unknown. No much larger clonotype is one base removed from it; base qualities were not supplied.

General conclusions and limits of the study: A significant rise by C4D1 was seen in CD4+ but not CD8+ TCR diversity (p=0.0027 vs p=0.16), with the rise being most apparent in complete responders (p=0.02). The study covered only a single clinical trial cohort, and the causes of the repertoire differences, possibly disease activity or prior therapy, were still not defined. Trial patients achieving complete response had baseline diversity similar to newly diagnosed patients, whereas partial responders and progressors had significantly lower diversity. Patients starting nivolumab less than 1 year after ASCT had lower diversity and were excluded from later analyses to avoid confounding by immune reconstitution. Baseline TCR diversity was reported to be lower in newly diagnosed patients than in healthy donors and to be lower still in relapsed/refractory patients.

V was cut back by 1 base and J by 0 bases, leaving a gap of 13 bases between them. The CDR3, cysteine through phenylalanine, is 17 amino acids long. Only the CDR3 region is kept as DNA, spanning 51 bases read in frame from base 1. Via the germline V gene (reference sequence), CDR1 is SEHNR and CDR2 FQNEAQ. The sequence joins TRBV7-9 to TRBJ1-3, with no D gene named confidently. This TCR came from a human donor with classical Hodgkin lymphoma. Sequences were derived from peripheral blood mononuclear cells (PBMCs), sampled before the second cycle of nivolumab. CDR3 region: CASSLERNGCSGNTIYF. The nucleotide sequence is TGTGCCAGCAGCTTAGAGCGGAACGGGTGCTCTGGAAACACCATATATTTT.